This note documents a single T cell receptor (beta chain) sequence. Its antigen is as yet unknown. TCRdb keeps only in-frame clones here, not all; method: immunoSEQ multiplex PCR. The sample has about 89,000 clones; about 86% are singletons. This specimen belongs to a study of T cell responses to AZD1222 COVID-19 vaccine. Study findings and constraints: The repertoires were collected only after the peak T cell response. Two AZD1222 administrations were followed by greater Spike-specific TCR breadth and depth. Donors in the cohort were predominantly white British and more often female, and clonal diversity was possibly underestimated. Unmutated variant regions are reportedly targeted by nearly half of spike-specific TCRs.

Looked up from germline, CDR1 is LGHNA and CDR2 is YSLEER. The ends lost 2 bases at V and 4 bases at J; junction bases unmatched: 1. The CDR3 consists of 14 residues. Specimen: peripheral blood, collected 28 days after the second AZD1222 dose. The sequence was collected from an adult who received the AZD1222 COVID-19 vaccine. This chain uses TRBV4-3 with TRBJ1-4, with TRBD1 matching over 7 bases. This chain's CDR3 is CASSQRQGNEKLFF. The CDR3 DNA is TGCGCCAGCAGCCAACGACAGGGTAATGAAAAACTGTTTTTT.